The rows below give T cell receptor beta chains drawn from one sample of a study of beta chain features in type 1 diabetes. TCRdb's copy holds only in-frame clones and misses some; the assay was immunoSEQ multiplex PCR. This repertoire shows about 390,000 clones, roughly 9.8% found once; its top ten account for about 0.64%. Specimen: central memory CD4+ T cells from blood. The receptor source for this set is a man aged 25 to 40 with type 1 diabetes. Both conserved end residues are part of each CDR3. The D gene is left open where the match is weak. The size entry is marked missing in some rows and otherwise reads once, few, many or a size class.

>.|TRBV5-1|14|TRBD1|TRBJ2-7
TGCGCCAGCAGCTTGGAGGCGACAGGGGCCGAGCAGTACTTC
CASSLEATGAEQYF
>.|TRBV11-2|12|.|TRBJ2-5
TGTGCCAGCAGCCTTGCCGTTGAGACCCAGTACTTC
CASSLAVETQYF
>few|TRBV29-1|15|TRBD1|TRBJ1-1
TGCAGCGTTGAACCTAGGACAGGGGAAGGCACTGAAGCTTTCTTT
CSVEPRTGEGTEAFF
>few|TRBV7-9|15|.|TRBJ1-3
TGTGCCAGCAGCCTGGGGTCAGGCGACGGAAACACCATATATTTT
CASSLGSGDGNTIYF
>.|TRBV6-1|13|.|TRBJ2-5
TGTGCCAGCGGCCAGGGGATACAAGAGACCCAGTACTTC
CASGQGIQETQYF
>.|TRBV4-3|16|TRBD2|TRBJ2-1
TGCGCCAGCAGCCAAGGTAGCGGGACTCTCTACAATGAGCAGTTCTTC
CASSQGSGTLYNEQFF
>few|TRBV2|15|TRBD2|TRBJ2-7
TGTGCCAGCAGGGTGGGACTAGCGGGGCTCTACGAGCAGTACTTC
CASRVGLAGLYEQYF
>few|TRBV9|15|.|TRBJ1-5
TGTGCCAGCGGAAAAGGGGGGGAGATCAATCAGCCCCAGCATTTT
CASGKGGEINQPQHF
>.|TRBV5-4|13|TRBD1|TRBJ2-5
TGTGCCAGCAGCTCTACAGGGGAAGAGACCCAGTACTTC
CASSSTGEETQYF
>few|TRBV19|16|.|TRBJ2-7
TGTGCCAGTAGTATAGAGGAGGGCCAGAGCTCCTACGAGCAGTACTTC
CASSIEEGQSSYEQYF
>.|TRBV18|14|TRBD2|TRBJ2-7
TGTGCCAGCTCAGGCCAGCGGGGGCACTACGAGCAGTACTTC
CASSGQRGHYEQYF
>few|TRBV5-1|18|TRBD2|TRBJ2-1
TGCGCCAGCAGCTTGAGAGTAGCGGGAGGAGAGTCCTACAATGAGCAGTTCTTC
CASSLRVAGGESYNEQFF
>.|TRBV7-6|14|.|TRBJ2-1
TGTGCCAGCAGCTTAATAGCGGTGGGTAATGAGCAGTTCTTC
CASSLIAVGNEQFF
>.|TRBV5-6|16|.|TRBJ1-1
TGTGCCAGCAGCTTGGCACCGCGAGGGGCGAACACTGAAGCTTTCTTT
CASSLAPRGANTEAFF
>.|TRBV5-4|14|.|TRBJ2-3
TGCGCCAGCAGCTTGGCCCCCGGGGGTAGGACGCAGTATTTT
CASSLAPGGRTQYF
>few|TRBV5-5|15|TRBD2|TRBJ2-7
TGTGCCAGCAGCTTGGGCGGGAGTGCCGCCTACGAGCAGTACTTC
CASSLGGSAAYEQYF
>.|TRBV30|12|.|TRBJ2-7
TGTGCCTGGAGGGTGAGGGGGGGGGTTGCGTACTTC
CAWRVRGGVAYF
>many|TRBV11-3|14|TRBD1|TRBJ2-3
TGTGCCAGCAGCTCACGAGGACAGGGAGATACGCAGTATTTT
CASSSRGQGDTQYF
>many|TRBV5-1|14|.|TRBJ2-1
TGCGCCAGCAGCTTCGTGATCGGGACCAATGAGCAGTTCTTC
CASSFVIGTNEQFF
>.|TRBV5-1|16|.|TRBJ1-5
TGCGCCAGCAGCTTGTATTACGAGGGCAGCAATCAGCCCCAGCATTTT
CASSLYYEGSNQPQHF
>many|TRBV4-3|16|TRBD1|TRBJ2-3
TGCGCCAGCAGCCAAGAGGGGACAGGGATCACAGATACGCAGTATTTT
CASSQEGTGITDTQYF
>.|TRBV10-3|12|.|TRBJ2-5
TGTGCCAGCAGCACCCTCTGGGAGACCCAGTACTTC
CASSTLWETQYF
>few|TRBV5-5|11|.|TRBJ2-5
TGTGCCAGCAGCTTGGTGGAGACCCAGTACTTC
CASSLVETQYF
>.|TRBV14|18|TRBD2|TRBJ2-3
TGTGCCAGCAGCCAACCCTTGACTAGCGGGAGGGCCGCAGATACGCAGTATTTT
CASSQPLTSGRAADTQYF
>.|TRBV6-5|13|.|TRBJ1-5
TGTGCCAGCAGTTACCGCCCAGGTCAGCCCCAGCATTTT
CASSYRPGQPQHF
>few|TRBV7-9|14|.|TRBJ1-5
TGTGCCAGCAGCTCTTCGTCGGGGGATCAGCCCCAGCATTTT
CASSSSSGDQPQHF
>.|TRBV6-6|12|.|TRBJ2-7
TGTGCCAGCAACAGTGGGCTTGGTGTGCAGTACTTC
CASNSGLGVQYF
>few|TRBV4-2|15|.|TRBJ2-7
TGTGCCAGCAGCCTGGACGGGAACCGAGGCTACGAGCAGTACTTC
CASSLDGNRGYEQYF
>.|TRBV11-3|14|.|TRBJ2-1
TGTGCCAGCAGCTTCGCAGGGGCTTACAATGAGCAGTTCTTC
CASSFAGAYNEQFF
>.|TRBV6-6|15|.|TRBJ2-2
TGTGCCAGCAGTTACCGTGGACAACCGACCGGGGAGCTGTTTTTT
CASSYRGQPTGELFF
>few|TRBV6-5|15|.|TRBJ2-7
TGTGCCAGCACCTGGGGCAGAAGAAGCTCCTACGAGCAGTACTTC
CASTWGRRSSYEQYF
>few|TRBV5-6|17|.|TRBJ2-1
TGTGCCAGCAGCTTGTTCTTTAGGTCAGGGGAAATAAATGAGCAGTTCTTC
CASSLFFRSGEINEQFF
>.|TRBV5-4|14|.|TRBJ1-2
TGTGCCAGCAGCATAGGACCAGTCGTGGGTGGCTACACCTTC
CASSIGPVVGGYTF
>.|TRBV28|14|.|TRBJ2-1
TGTGCCAGCAGTCGCAGGGGGGGATACAATGAGCAGTTCTTC
CASSRRGGYNEQFF
>.|TRBV4-1|13|.|TRBJ2-7
TGCGCCAGCAGCCTTACGTGGGGTTACGAGCAGTACTTC
CASSLTWGYEQYF
>.|TRBV28|15|.|TRBJ1-5
TGTGCCAGCAGTTTAAGCCGGGCAGGCAATCAGCCCCAGCATTTT
CASSLSRAGNQPQHF
>few|TRBV2|13|.|TRBJ2-7
TGTGCCAGCAGTTTATGGCAAAACTACGAGCAGTACTTC
CASSLWQNYEQYF
>few|TRBV7-2|12|.|TRBJ2-1
TGTGCCAGCAGCTTAGTAGGTCCTGGGCAGTTCTTC
CASSLVGPGQFF
>few|TRBV7-9|16|TRBD1|TRBJ1-5
TGTGCCAGCAGCCGGCTGGACAGGGGAGGCAATCAGCCCCAGCATTTT
CASSRLDRGGNQPQHF
>few|TRBV2|14|.|TRBJ2-7
TGTGCCAGCAGTGGGGGATCGGAGGGGCGCGAGCAGTACTTC
CASSGGSEGREQYF
>.|TRBV29-1|12|.|TRBJ2-7
TGCAGCGCGCATGACAATTCCTACGAGCAGTACTTC
CSAHDNSYEQYF
>.|TRBV6-1|15|.|TRBJ1-5
TGTGCCAGCAGAAGAAAGAAAAATGGGAATCAGCCCCAGCATTTT
CASRRKKNGNQPQHF
>.|TRBV19|15|TRBD2|TRBJ2-1
TGTGCCAGTAGTATATCAGCGGGAGAGAACAATGAGCAGTTCTTC
CASSISAGENNEQFF
>few|TRBV7-3|14|.|TRBJ2-3
TGTGCCAGCAGCTTAAACATCGGCACAGATACGCAGTATTTT
CASSLNIGTDTQYF
>many|TRBV7-9|16|.|TRBJ2-3
TGTGCCAGCGCCAAAGGGATTCCGGGGAGGCCAGATACGCAGTATTTT
CASAKGIPGRPDTQYF
>many|TRBV19|15|TRBD2|TRBJ2-1
TGTGCCACCAGAAGTAATAGCGGGAGTGGTAATGAGCAGTTCTTC
CATRSNSGSGNEQFF
>few|TRBV4-3|17|TRBD2|TRBJ2-1
TGCGCCAGCAGCCGCGCCGGACTAGCGGGGCTATACAATGAGCAGTTCTTC
CASSRAGLAGLYNEQFF
>.|TRBV27|13|.|TRBJ1-2
TGTGCCAGCAGTCGAGGGGTGGGCTATGGCTACACCTTC
CASSRGVGYGYTF
>.|TRBV6-5|15|.|TRBJ2-7
TGTGCCAGCAGTTACGACGCGGGCCCTGGTTACGAGCAGTACTTC
CASSYDAGPGYEQYF
>few|TRBV7-2|12|.|TRBJ2-4
TGTGCCAGCAGTGGCGGCAGCGACATTCAGTACTTC
CASSGGSDIQYF
>.|TRBV5-6|16|.|TRBJ2-1
TGTGCCAGCAGCTTGGGGGGTCGACCTTCCTACAATGAGCAGTTCTTC
CASSLGGRPSYNEQFF
>few|TRBV13|16|TRBD2|TRBJ2-1
TGTGCCAGCAGCTGGAGGGCGGCGGGAGTGTTCAATGAGCAGTTCTTC
CASSWRAAGVFNEQFF
>many|TRBV15|13|.|TRBJ2-7
TGTGCCACCAGCAGAGACATAGGGGAACTCAAGGACTTC
CATSRDIGELKDF
>few|TRBV7-3|16|.|TRBJ2-3
TGTGCCAGCAGCTTAGGGCTAGCTACTGGCACAGATACGCAGTATTTT
CASSLGLATGTDTQYF
>.|TRBV11-1|15|TRBD2|TRBJ2-7
TGTGCCAGCAGCCCTCGGTTCAGCGGGAACTACGAGCAGTACTTC
CASSPRFSGNYEQYF